The rows below give T cell receptor beta chains drawn from one sample of a study of a mutant IDH1 vaccine in newly diagnosed glioma. The protocol was immunoSEQ multiplex PCR, while the TCRdb copy is restricted to in-frame clones and leaves out a portion. The table has about 51,000 clones, around 80% seen once; the top ten hold roughly 1.9%. Here the sequenced sample was PBMCs, taken from a glioma patient treated with radiotherapy, temozolomide or both. These receptors came from a woman aged 40 to 49 with glioma. Both conserved end residues are part of each CDR3. Each record gives: V gene, D gene, CDR3 length, clone size, J gene, CDR3 DNA, CDR3 protein. D genes are given only for firm matches. Some rows have no size entry. The others give once, few or many, or a class for an expanded clone.

TRBV4-1	-	13	-	TRBJ1-5	TGCGCCAGCAGCCGGGACACCTATCAGCCCCAGCATTTT	CASSRDTYQPQHF
TRBV6-6	-	13	-	TRBJ1-1	TGTGCCAGCAGTTCCACAGGAGCCACTGAAGCTTTCTTT	CASSSTGATEAFF
TRBV5-6	-	17	-	TRBJ1-1	TGTGCCAGCAGCTTGCCGGCCGGGACGCGTATGAACACTGAAGCTTTCTTT	CASSLPAGTRMNTEAFF
TRBV19	-	17	few	TRBJ1-1	TGTGCCAGTAGTATAGGTTCCCATAGCCTCATGAACACTGAAGCTTTCTTT	CASSIGSHSLMNTEAFF
TRBV25-1	-	14	few	TRBJ2-7	TGTGCCAGCAGACCCGCAGGGGGGGCCTACGAGCAGTACTTC	CASRPAGGAYEQYF
TRBV5-6	-	12	-	TRBJ1-2	TGTGCCAGCAGCTTAAACCCGGATGGCTACACCTTC	CASSLNPDGYTF
TRBV4-1	-	13	few	TRBJ1-1	TGCGCCAGCAGCCAAGGACGACAGGTGGAAGCTTTCTTT	CASSQGRQVEAFF
TRBV25-1	TRBD2	12	-	TRBJ2-7	TGTGCTACGGGAGGGCAGCCCTACGAGCAGTACTTC	CATGGQPYEQYF
TRBV19	-	12	-	TRBJ1-1	TGTGCCAGTAGCCCGTGGAACACTGAAGCTTTCTTT	CASSPWNTEAFF
TRBV12-5	TRBD1	14	-	TRBJ1-2	TGTGCTAGTGGTTTGCCAGGGGGCGTGTATGGCTACACCTTC	CASGLPGGVYGYTF
TRBV6-6	-	16	-	TRBJ1-1	TGTGCCAGCAGTTATGGCCCCACAGCTCCGAACACTGAAGCTTTCTTT	CASSYGPTAPNTEAFF
TRBV7-6	-	17	once	TRBJ2-7	TGTGCCAGCAGCCGACTGCCGCCGGGGTCGACGGGCCACGAGCAGTACTTC	CASSRLPPGSTGHEQYF
TRBV19	-	13	-	TRBJ2-1	TGTGCCAGTAGTATTAACAGCAACAATGAGCAGTTCTTC	CASSINSNNEQFF
TRBV12-5	-	15	-	TRBJ1-2	TGTGCTAGTGGTTTGGTAATAGGGTTGGAACGCGGCTACACCTTC	CASGLVIGLERGYTF
TRBV30	-	15	once	TRBJ2-3	TGTGCCTGGAGTGCCCTGGGGGGGGCGACAGATACGCAGTATTTT	CAWSALGGATDTQYF
TRBV4-3	-	16	few	TRBJ1-1	TGCGCCAGCAGCCCCGCCCAAGTAACTGGGGAGACTGAAGCTTTCTTT	CASSPAQVTGETEAFF
TRBV6-4	TRBD2	15	-	TRBJ2-7	TGTGCCAGCAGTCCGAGCGGGGGACCCTCCTACGAGCAGTACTTC	CASSPSGGPSYEQYF
TRBV9	TRBD1	17	-	TRBJ1-3	TGTGCCAGCAGCGGGATCAGGGGGCTGGGGGCTGGAAACACCATATATTTT	CASSGIRGLGAGNTIYF
TRBV7-9	TRBD1	15	-	TRBJ2-3	TGTGCCAGCAGCCCGACAGGGATCGTAACAGATACGCAGTATTTT	CASSPTGIVTDTQYF
TRBV6-5	-	14	-	TRBJ1-4	TGTGCCAGCAGTTATTCTCGAACTAATGAAAAACTGTTTTTT	CASSYSRTNEKLFF
TRBV5-1	-	13	-	TRBJ1-3	TGCGCCAGCAGCGCAGCGTCTGGAAACACCATATATTTT	CASSAASGNTIYF
TRBV19	TRBD1	14	once	TRBJ2-7	TGTGCCAGTAGTATTGGGACAGGTTTTCGCGAGCAGTACTTC	CASSIGTGFREQYF
TRBV5-6	-	11	-	TRBJ2-2	TGTGCCACGGGACACGAGGGGGAGCTGTTTTTT	CATGHEGELFF
TRBV7-9	-	19	once	TRBJ1-3	TGTGCCAGCACCCCCAGATTCGGGACGGCCATCTACTCTGGAAACACCATGTATTTT	CASTPRFGTAIYSGNTMYF
TRBV9	-	16	-	TRBJ2-2	TGTGCCAGCAGCGTAGCTCTGGCGGGGCTGGCCGGGGAGCTGTTTTTT	CASSVALAGLAGELFF
TRBV27	-	15	-	TRBJ1-3	TGTGCCAGCAGTTTAGGCGGATCCTCTGGAAACACCATATATTTT	CASSLGGSSGNTIYF
TRBV7-8	TRBD1	17	-	TRBJ2-5	TGTGCCAGCAGCTTAGGGCAGGGGGCGTCGTGGCAAGAGACCCAGTACTTC	CASSLGQGASWQETQYF
TRBV4-1	-	16	-	TRBJ2-6	TGCGCCAGCAGTCTTCAAGACGCTCCTGGGGCCAACGTCCTGACTTTC	CASSLQDAPGANVLTF
TRBV6-1	TRBD1	15	-	TRBJ1-2	TGTGCCAGCAGTGCGGGGCAGGGGGCGGGCTATGGCTACACCTTC	CASSAGQGAGYGYTF
TRBV4-1	-	15	-	TRBJ2-1	TGCGCCAGCAGCCAGCCCGGGCGGGGGCACAATGAGCAGTTCTTC	CASSQPGRGHNEQFF
TRBV30	TRBD2	16	-	TRBJ2-2	TGTGCCTGGAGATCTAGCGGGGGGCCTTTTGCCGGGGAGCTGTTTTTT	CAWRSSGGPFAGELFF
TRBV9	-	15	-	TRBJ1-2	TGTGCCAGCAGCGTTGCTTCGACGGCAAACTATGGCTACACCTTC	CASSVASTANYGYTF
TRBV27	-	11	-	TRBJ1-4	TGTGCCAGCGCCGGGGGGGGAAAACTGTTTTTT	CASAGGGKLFF
TRBV10-1	-	14	once	TRBJ2-5	TGCGCCAGCAGTGAGGAGGCAGCTAAAGAGACCCAGTACTTC	CASSEEAAKETQYF
TRBV6-1	TRBD1	15	-	TRBJ2-7	TGTGCCAGCAGTGATTGGACAGGTACGAACTACGAGCAGTACTTC	CASSDWTGTNYEQYF
TRBV6-5	-	14	-	TRBJ2-7	TGTGCCAGCAGCTCCGGGGGGCTACCCTACGAGCAGTACTTC	CASSSGGLPYEQYF
TRBV30	-	15	-	TRBJ2-7	TGTGCCTGGAGTGTCTCGGCTGCAACTACCTACGAGCAGTACTTC	CAWSVSAATTYEQYF
TRBV5-1	TRBD1	16	-	TRBJ1-2	TGCGCCAGCAGCTTGGCCGGGACAGAAGGTAACTATGGCTACACCTTC	CASSLAGTEGNYGYTF
TRBV18	-	17	-	TRBJ1-3	TGTGCCAGCTCACCACTGACGAGGACGAGCTCTGGAAACACCATATATTTT	CASSPLTRTSSGNTIYF
TRBV27	TRBD1	15	-	TRBJ2-1	TGTGCCAGCAGTCTAGACAGGGGGCCCTACAATGAGCAGTTCTTC	CASSLDRGPYNEQFF
TRBV6-5	-	14	-	TRBJ2-1	TGTGCCAGCAGGGACAGCAGCTCCTACAATGAGCAGTTCTTC	CASRDSSSYNEQFF